Listed here are 29 T cell receptor beta chains from one sample, sequenced in a study of kidney transplant recipient with SARS-CoV-2 infection (dated by TCRdb to the early 2020s). Reads for this sample came from an Illumina MiSeq. TCRdb trimmed the raw reads at Q25, called clones with MiXCR and kept productive beta chains. One record per CDR3 amino acid sequence lists the most common genes and DNA. The sample data list some 220,000 distinct CDR3 sequences, and 29% of these were observed just once. The top ten hold less than 8.5% of the sample. Read against the paper, the sample's time point label means: pre-pandemic baseline sample and day 111 after first positive SARS-CoV-2 test. The starting material was a blood sample, obtained at baseline and around day 120 from a kidney transplant recipient. These receptors all come from a male patient aged 30 to 39 who had COVID-19 and was a kidney transplant recipient. Following a transplant, a fraction of the T cells may be traceable to the graft donor.

For this clonotype: This may be a read error: a much more frequent sequence differs by one nucleotide. The chain joins TRBV11-2 to TRBJ1-1; no firm D call. In germline, CDR1 is SGHAT, CDR2 FQNNGV. Deletions cut 5 bases from V and 0 bases from J, with 10 bases between. The CDR3 is 14 residues long. In DNA form, the CDR3 reads TGTGCCAGCAGCCCTCAGGCCCTGAACACTGAAGCTTTCTTT. Amino acids: CASSPQALNTEAFF. The whole variable domain, filled in from reference TRBV11-2 and TRBJ1-1, reads EAGVAQSPRYKIIEKRQSVAFWCNPISGHATLYWYQQILGQGPKLLIQFQNNGVVDDSQLPKDRFSAERLKGVDSTLKIQPAKLEDSAVYLCASSPQALNTEAFFGQGTRLTVV.

Regarding this clonotype: Given a much more abundant clone one base away, this may be a read error. This chain uses TRBV7-6 with TRBJ1-2; no reliable D call. V was clipped by 6 bases and J by 6 bases, with 14 bases between them. In germline, CDR1 is SGHVS, CDR2 FNYEAQ. There are 13 residues in the CDR3. The CDR3 DNA reads as TGTGCCAGCAGGCTAGGCAGTTCCCATGGCTACACCTTC. Its translation is CASRLGSSHGYTF.

This clonotype was picked up many times. This rearrangement joins TRBV11-1 to TRBJ1-2; D gene ambiguous. V lost 5 bases and J lost 4, with 23 bases in between. CDR1 SGHAT and CDR2 FQDESV come from the germline V gene (reference sequence). This CDR3 spans 17 amino acids. In DNA, the CDR3 is TGTGCCAGCAGCAACATTATTAAGGCTGGAAAGACCTATGGCTACACCTTC. It translates to CASSNIIKAGKTYGYTF. Full variable domain (remainder filled in from reference TRBV11-1 and TRBJ1-2): EAEVAQSPRYKITEKSQAVAFWCDPISGHATLYWYRQILGQGPELLVQFQDESVVDDSQLPKDRFSAERLKGVDSTLKIQPAELGDSAMYLCASSNIIKAGKTYGYTFGSGTRLTVV.

Concerning this clonotype: A much larger clone differs by one base, so this may be a read error. This chain connects TRBV28 to TRBJ2-2, with 10 bases aligning to TRBD1. CDR1 is MDHEN, CDR2 SYDVKM, per germline. The CDR3 consists of 14 residues. In DNA, the CDR3 is TGTGCCGGCAGAGGACAGGGGGAATCCGGGGAGCTGTTTTTT. The encoded protein is CAGRGQGESGELFF.

The chain has TRBV7-4 and TRBJ1-2; no firm D call. The CDR3 sequence is 17 residues long. Germline loops: CDR1 SGHVT, CDR2 SQSDAQ. The V end lost 5 bases, the J end lost 4 bases, and 23 bases lay between the germline ends. CDR3 sequence: CASSRRPSARKTYGYTF. The DNA of the CDR3 is TGTGCCAGCAGCCGCCGACCTTCAGCTCGAAAGACCTATGGCTACACCTTC.

To note about this clonotype: A much more abundant neighbour one base away suggests this may be a read error. The rearrangement joins TRBV3-1 to TRBJ1-2; no clear D gene. The CDR3 has 17 amino acids. Per germline, CDR1 LGHDT and CDR2 YNNKEL (reference sequence). Between the trimmed V and J ends, which lost 5 bases and 4 bases, there was a span of 23 bases. DNA for the CDR3: TGTGCCAGCAGCTCCGCACGCACCCTTCGAAAGACCTATGGCTACACCTTC. This encodes CASSSARTLRKTYGYTF. The full variable domain, completed using reference TRBV3-1 and TRBJ1-2, is DTAVSQTPKYLVTQMGNDKSIKCEQNLGHDTMYWYKQDSKKFLKIMFSYNNKELIINETVPNRFSPKSPDKAHLNLHINSLELGDSAVYFCASSSARTLRKTYGYTFGSGTRLTVV.

The chain uses TRBV28 and TRBJ2-1; D gene ambiguous. Germline assignment: CDR1 MDHEN and CDR2 SYDVKM. The CDR3 runs 15 residues. The ends were cut back, 3 bases at V and 4 bases at J, with 13 bases in the middle. The CDR3 region is CASSFSLELYNEQFF. The CDR3 DNA reads TGTGCCAGCAGTTTCTCGCTGGAATTATACAATGAGCAGTTCTTC.

At least ten counts were recorded for this clonotype. This chain links TRBV12-3 or TRBV12-4 with TRBJ2-1; 11 bases are shared with TRBD2. CDR3 length: 17 amino acids. Trimming took 4 bases from V and 4 from J; bases not matched to a gene: 9. Here the CDR3 reads CASSWPSGRRAYNEQFF. In nucleotides, the CDR3 is TGTGCCAGCAGTTGGCCTAGCGGGAGGAGGGCATACAATGAGCAGTTCTTC.

This clonotype was detected only once. A read error is possible here, since a much larger clone lies one base away. The V call is TRBV20-1, the J call TRBJ2-2; 7 bases are a match to TRBD2. Germline assignment: CDR1 DFQATT and CDR2 SNEGSKA (reference sequence). Trimming cost V 4 bases and J 1 base; bases outside gene matches: 6. The CDR3 extends over 15 amino acids. The CDR3 DNA follows: TGCAGTGCTATCATAGCGGGCGTGAACACCGGGGAGCTGTTTTTT. Residues: CSAIIAGVNTGELFF.

Of note for this clonotype: It may be a read error: a sequence one base away is much more abundant. The chain combines TRBV7-9 with TRBJ2-1, with 7 positions matching TRBD2. V shed 5 bases, J shed 8 bases, and the junction held 15 bases outside the gene matches. CDR1 and CDR2 from the germline V gene are SEHNR and FQNEAQ (reference sequence). CDR3 size: 16 residues. The CDR3 is CASSLGLQLAWDEQFF. Written as DNA, the CDR3 is TGTGCCAGCAGCCTCGGCTTGCAACTAGCGTGGGATGAGCAGTTCTTC. Combining the CDR3 with reference TRBV7-9 and TRBJ2-1 gives the whole variable domain DTGVSQNPRHKITKRGQNVTFRCDPISEHNRLYWYRQTLGQGPEFLTYFQNEAQLEKSRLLSDRFSAERPKGSFSTLEIQRTEQGDSAMYLCASSLGLQLAWDEQFFGPGTRLTVL.

At least ten counts were recorded for this clonotype. This rearrangement joins TRBV21-1 to TRBJ2-7. TRBV21-1 is designated a pseudogene. CDR3 length: 13 residues. Here the CDR3 reads CASSIKGDYEQYF. For the CDR3, the DNA is TGTGCCAGCAGCATTAAGGGTGATTACGAGCAGTACTTC.

This clonotype was recorded many times. The chain combines TRBV20-1 with TRBJ2-5; D not certain. Trimming removed 6 bases from V and 4 bases from J, with 9 bases in between. The CDR3 length is 11 residues. Per germline, CDR1 DFQATT and CDR2 SNEGSKA (reference sequence). The CDR3: CSASTRETQYF. CDR3 bases: TGCAGTGCGAGCACAAGAGAGACCCAGTACTTC.

On this clonotype itself: This clone may be a read error of a much larger clone one base away. The rearrangement joins TRBV28 to TRBJ1-6, with 8 bases lining up with TRBD1. This CDR3 region has 14 residues. Germline V gene data show CDR1 as MDHEN and CDR2 as SYDVKM. The CDR3: CVSSLPGGNSPLHF. The DNA for the CDR3 is TGTGTCAGCAGTTTACCAGGGGGCAATTCACCCCTCCACTTT. Complete variable domain (other parts from reference TRBV28 and TRBJ1-6): DVKVTQSSRYLVKRTGEKVFLECVQDMDHENMFWYRQDPGLGLRLIYFSYDVKMKEKGDIPEGYSVSREKKERFSLILESASTNQTSMYLCVSSLPGGNSPLHFGNGTRLTVT.

This clonotype came up a few times. V and J are TRBV5-6 and TRBJ1-5; 9 nucleotides match TRBD1. The CDR3 is 17 amino acids. Trimming at V came to 2 bases and at J to 0 bases, leaving 6 bases not matched to a gene. Germline values: CDR1 SGHDT, CDR2 YYEEEE. CDR3 sequence reads: CASSFWDRVYSNQPQHF. CDR3 bases: TGTGCCAGCAGCTTCTGGGACAGGGTTTATAGCAATCAGCCCCAGCATTTT.

Comment on this clonotype: A much larger clone lies one base from this, so it may be a read error. The conserved phenylalanine or tryptophan is not found at the CDR3 terminus, so this likely reflects a read error. The genes are TRBV6-6 and TRBJ2-7; TRBD1 matches at 9 bases. V shed 8 bases and J 5 bases; nucleotides not matched to a gene: 4. Germline-derived CDR1 and CDR2 are MNHNY and SVGAGI (reference sequence). CDR3 length: 12 amino acids. This CDR3 is CASGQGSNEQYL. CDR3 DNA: TGTGCCAGCGGACAGGGGAGCAACGAGCAGTACCTC.

There are a few counts of this clonotype. The V call is TRBV20-1, the J call TRBJ2-3; D may be TRBD2 (6 bases). The V and J ends lost 2 bases and 2 bases respectively, with 29 bases between them. Germline values: CDR1 DFQATT, CDR2 SNEGSKA (reference sequence). CDR3 length: 20 residues. The CDR3 here is CSARPVRGVAEGLNTDTQYF. The CDR3 DNA is TGCAGTGCTAGACCCGTCCGGGGTGTAGCGGAAGGGTTAAACACAGATACGCAGTATTTT.

Concerning this clonotype: One base away lies a much larger clone, so this may be a sequencing read error. The chain carries TRBV6-5 and TRBJ2-7; D is undetermined. Near its end, the DNA agrees better with TRBJ2-5, so the J call may be wrong. Germline CDR1 reads MNHEY; CDR2 reads SVGAGI. This CDR3 has 15 amino acids. The CDR3 loop reads CASSYDNGRQETQYF. The CDR3 bases are TGTGCCAGCAGTTACGATAACGGACGACAAGAGACCCAGTACTTC.

On this clonotype: A read error may account for a junction end that differs from germline. The chain recombines TRBV23-1 with TRBJ1-2; D unresolved. TRBV23-1 has ORF status, its function being uncertain. CDR3 length: 17 residues. CDR3 in DNA: TGCGCCAACAGTTCAGAACTGCTACGCAGAAAGACCTATGGCTACACCTTC. Its translation: CANSSELLRRKTYGYTF.

In the case of this clonotype: A read error is possible here, since a much larger clone lies one base away. The chain employs TRBV9 and TRBJ2-6, with a tentative D call TRBD2 (5 bases). CDR1 is SGDLS, CDR2 YYNGEE, per germline. V was trimmed by 2 bases and J by 2 bases, leaving 14 bases between them. This CDR3 has 17 residues. CDR3 sequence: CASSVAGSLTGANVLTF. In DNA, the CDR3 is TGTGCCAGCAGCGTTGCGGGCAGCCTCACTGGGGCCAACGTCCTGACTTTC. The variable domain in full, with the rest retrieved from reference TRBV9 and TRBJ2-6, is DSGVTQTPKHLITATGQRVTLRCSPRSGDLSVYWYQQSLDQGLQFLIQYYNGEERAKGNILERFSAQQFPDLHSELNLSSLELGDSALYFCASSVAGSLTGANVLTFGAGSRLTVL.

A remark on this clonotype: This may arise from a read error, as a much more abundant clone is one base away. Because it lacks the conserved phenylalanine or tryptophan at the end, this CDR3 is likely a read error. The CDR3 region is CASSLLGGETQYL. CDR3 nucleotide sequence: TGTGCCAGCAGTCTCCTCGGCGGGGAGACCCAGTACCTC. The rearrangement uses TRBV9 and TRBJ2-5; possibly TRBD2 for D (5 bases). The CDR3 totals 13 residues. The V gene's germline CDR1 is SGDLS and CDR2 YYNGEE. The V gene lost 5 bases and the J gene lost 5 bases, with 13 bases spanning the gap.

In the case of this clonotype: A much larger clone differs by one base, so this may be a read error. The chain links TRBV3-1 to TRBJ2-4; no definite D call. Germline lookup yields CDR1 LGHDT and CDR2 YNNKEL (reference sequence). CDR3 length: 17 amino acids. The CDR3, as DNA: TGTGCCAGCGGCCAAGGAACGTGGAACCTAGCCAAAAACATTCAGTACTTC. Translated: CASGQGTWNLAKNIQYF.

In this sample, this clonotype turned up many times. The gene calls are TRBV6-5 and TRBJ2-4, with TRBD1 matching 9 bases. The DNA end favors TRBJ2-7, so the J call may be wrong. CDR3 length: 16 residues. Looked up from germline, CDR1 is MNHEY and CDR2 is SVGAGI. CDR3 sequence: CASRRDPGQGVGEQYF. As DNA, the CDR3 is TGTGCCAGCAGAAGGGATCCGGGACAGGGTGTGGGCGAGCAGTACTTC.

This clonotype was counted only a few times. The CDR3 protein is CASGVAGGPNQETQYF. Written as DNA, the CDR3 is TGTGCCAGCGGAGTAGCGGGAGGACCGAACCAAGAGACCCAGTACTTC. The rearrangement joins TRBV18 to TRBJ2-5; 10 bases line up with TRBD2. Unmatched junction bases numbered 9, after V lost 8 bases and J lost 0 bases. Germline loops: CDR1 KGHSH, CDR2 LQKENI. The CDR3 runs 16 residues.

V and J are TRBV30 and TRBJ1-4, with 8 positions matching TRBD1. CDR3 length: 14 residues. Germline V gives CDR1 GTSNPN, CDR2 SVGIG (reference sequence). Unmatched junction bases numbered 5, after V lost 1 base and J lost 7 bases. CDR3 sequence (DNA): TGTGCCTGGAGTGGCAGGGGGCTTAGTGAAAAACTGTTTTTT. It translates to CAWSGRGLSEKLFF. Supplemented by reference TRBV30 and TRBJ1-4, the full variable domain reads SQTIHQWPATLVQPVGSPLSLECTVEGTSNPNLYWYRQAAGRGLQLLFYSVGIGQISSEVPQNLSASRPQDRQFILSSKKLLLSDSGFYLCAWSGRGLSEKLFFGSGTQLSVL.

The chain uses TRBV27 and TRBJ2-3, with D maybe TRBD2 (5 bases). V was shortened by 8 bases and J by 0 bases, with 9 bases between the two germline ends. Germline V lookup: CDR1 MNHEY, CDR2 SMNVEV (reference sequence). This CDR3 spans 13 amino acids. The CDR3 loop is CASFPGSTDTQYF. As DNA, the CDR3 is TGTGCCAGCTTCCCGGGAAGCACAGATACGCAGTATTTT.

In regard to this clonotype: This could be a read error, since a much larger clone is one nucleotide away. The rearrangement joins TRBV21-1 to TRBJ1-3; the D call of TRBD1 is as the table states it, not checked on the DNA. TRBV21-1 is an annotated pseudogene. The CDR3 runs 17 residues. DNA for the CDR3: TGTGCCAGCAACTCCCGGGACACACACTCCTCTGGAAACACCATATATTTT. Amino acids: CASNSRDTHSSGNTIYF.

This clonotype has a count of ten or more. The genes are TRBV5-1 and TRBJ2-7; TRBD1 matches at 10 bases. CDR3 length: 16 amino acids. V gave up 5 bases and J gave up 4 bases; unmatched junction bases: 12. Germline V lookup: CDR1 SGHRS, CDR2 YFSETQ. The CDR3 region is CASRSDRGRGKYEQYF. The CDR3 region has the DNA TGCGCCAGCAGATCCGACAGGGGGCGAGGTAAATACGAGCAGTACTTC.

This clonotype came up many times. The V gene is TRBV6-1, the J gene TRBJ2-7; either TRBD1 or TRBD2 may fit D (5 bases each). V dropped 1 base and J dropped 4 bases, with 8 bases sitting between them. This CDR3 comprises 13 residues. Per germline, CDR1 MNHNS and CDR2 SASEGT. The chain's CDR3 is CASSEGGEYEQYF. CDR3 DNA sequence: TGTGCCAGCAGTGAAGGAGGGGAATACGAGCAGTACTTC.

The chain joins TRBV5-8 to TRBJ2-5; either TRBD1 or TRBD2 may supply D (5 bases each). The CDR3 runs to 15 residues. Trimming took 2 bases from V and 5 from J, leaving 16 bases between them. Germline V gene sequence: CDR1 SGHTS, CDR2 YDEGEE. Here the CDR3 DNA reads TGTGCCAGCAGCTTTGAGCGGATGGGGCTGGAGACCCAGTACTTC. It specifies CASSFERMGLETQYF.